This TCR beta chain was observed in a study of vaccination effects on CD4 cells after COVID-19. The wider study: The study obtained samples from a couple of convalescent patients 16 days and one week before vaccination.

Ahead of sequencing, the ViraFEST assay grew antigen-specific CD4+ T cells using viral peptide pools. The culture ran for around nine days before CD4+ T cells were isolated. Between March and December 2020, the person had a SARS-CoV-2 infection that PCR confirmed. A density of approximately 2.2 million PBMC per well was used; these cells were cultured with roughly 10 IU/ml IL-2 and about 10 ug/ml peptides. The data were produced by immunoSEQ multiplex PCR, yet TCRdb's version contains in-frame clones alone and is incomplete. The sample records 20,000 to 25,000 clones, nearly 75% being singletons. Regarding the study as a whole: For convalescents, most of the spike-reactive clones seen post-vaccine were new vaccine-induced clones.

The CDR3 totals 15 residues. CDR1 ENHRY and CDR2 SYGVKD come from the germline V gene. V lost 8 bases, J lost 3 bases, and 18 bases lay in between. Concerning this clone: Its antigen is undetermined.

This chain uses TRBV10-3 with TRBJ2-3; the D gene is possibly TRBD1 (7 bases). The sequence derives from a human donor who had a prior SARS-CoV-2 infection. This material consisted of CD4+ T cells from PBMCs cultured with a peptide pool, taken before COVID-19 vaccination. As DNA, the CDR3 is TGTGCCATCGCAAGCAGGGGGGTTTGGACAGATACGCAGTATTTT. Encoded protein: CAIASRGVWTDTQYF.